What follows is one TCR beta chain and its context. Its antigen is undetermined. Per the study methods: ImmunoSEQ gave junction-only sequences without quality scores, so filtering differed. Clones were sequenced by immunoSEQ multiplex PCR, and TCRdb holds only the in-frame ones, with some missing. Clone size and V and J calls were adopted from that table, with D and trimming inferred from the DNA. The data show roughly 2.5 million clones, just over 90% seen once. The data were obtained in a study of shared clonotypes between healthy human individuals. Findings and caveats of the study: Sampling was confined to blood; repertoires within tissues likely differ. Naive CD4 clonotypes were shared across a handful of donors at 4.5% to 6%.

The V gene's germline CDR1 is LGHNA and CDR2 YSLEER. The CDR3 loop spans 13 amino acids. Trimming left V 3 bases short and J 4 bases short, with 8 bases between. This chain links TRBV4-3 with TRBJ2-3, with a weak D call TRBD2 (5 bases). The sample comprised naive CD4+ T cells sorted from blood. Subset defined: CD45RA+ positively selected. The TCR was taken from a man in his late teens or twenties in good health. CDR3 region: CASSHLGADTQYF. In DNA, the CDR3 is TGCGCCAGCAGCCACCTCGGGGCAGATACGCAGTATTTT.